The T cell receptor (beta chain) described here comes from a study of spatial heterogeneity in lung cancer. Unique molecular identifiers tagged every individual TCR cDNA molecule. TCRdb processed the 5' RACE reads anew with MiXCR; each CDR3 protein has one entry. The data show roughly 70,000 distinct CDR3 sequences, with about an eighth seen just once and more than 5.5% held by the top ten. Documented time point: sample taken at primary tumor resection. Sequencing of whole RNA from tumor, nontumor lung or frozen PBMC involved no sorting. This CDR3 contains 14 residues. Germline CDR1 is KGHDR and CDR2 is SFDVKD. The germline V and J ends were trimmed by 3 bases and 6 bases, with 11 bases remaining between them.

This chain joins TRBV24-1 and TRBJ2-1, with D hard to call. The receptor comes from a male donor with early-stage non-small cell lung cancer. The material was PBMCs, obtained at surgery. The CDR3 DNA is TGTGCCACCAGTGATCCCCCCAACAGCAATGAGCAGTTCTTC. Translated, it gives CATSDPPNSNEQFF.